This T cell receptor beta chain is from a study of blood T cells in healthy people across ages. Study-wide results and caveats: Shifts in expanded clonotypes may have been confounded by donor CMV status, which was unknown.

With a J-beta primer mix and a sample-barcoded 5' primer, a second PCR ran about 7 to 12 cycles. TCRdb ran MiXCR on the 5' RACE reads and lists one entry per CDR3 protein. The sample lists about a million distinct CDR3 sequences, roughly two fifths occurring once. Remarks on this clonotype: What it binds is not known. The junction shows a germline mismatch at one end, possibly a read error.

The sequence was obtained from a man younger than 35 in good health. The sample consisted of blood.

For the CDR3, the DNA is TGTGCCAACAGCAGCATAGGGGAGGCTAGCGGGGCTGGCGCAGATACGCAGTATTTT. It yields the protein CANSSIGEASGAGADTQYF. V usage is TRBV13 and J usage is TRBJ2-3, with 9 bases fitting TRBD2. This CDR3 contains 19 residues. Germline values: CDR1 PRHDT, CDR2 FYEKMQ (reference sequence).